This entry lists 12 T cell receptor beta chains sequenced from one sample in a study of Graves' ophthalmopathy and Graves' hyperthyroidism. Amplification of the TCR beta CDR3 regions used RNA transcripts (as template). The library came from an HTBI-primed first-round RT-PCR and a second-round multiplex PCR. TCRdb re-called the multiplex PCR reads with MiXCR, one entry per CDR3 protein. Among roughly 420,000 distinct CDR3 sequences listed, approximately 21% were seen once. What was sequenced was peripheral blood. These TCRs come from a young woman with stable Graves' hyperthyroidism.

The rearrangement links TRBV29-1 to TRBJ2-5; D is unclear. The germline V and J ends were trimmed by 5 bases and 9 bases, with 10 bases remaining between them. Germline loops: CDR1 SQVTM, CDR2 ANQGSEA. This CDR3 comprises 10 residues. CDR3 coding DNA: TGCAGCGTTCTGGGTGTGGCCCAGTACTTC. Translation gives CSVLGVAQYF.

This clonotype was observed many times. The gene calls are TRBV28 and TRBJ1-2, with 9 bases fitting TRBD1. V trimming: 7 bases; J trimming: 8 bases; junction bases outside the gene matches: 11. Germline loops: CDR1 MDHEN, CDR2 SYDVKM. This CDR3 has 14 amino acids. The CDR3 DNA reads as TGTGCCAGCAACACAGGGGGCACCACTAGAGGCTACACCTTC. Encoded protein: CASNTGGTTRGYTF.

This clonotype showed up many times. The chain uses TRBV20-1 and TRBJ2-7; D may match TRBD1 or TRBD2 (6 bases each). Germline CDR1 reads DFQATT; CDR2 reads SNEGSKA (reference sequence). Trimming shortened V by 3 bases and J by 4 bases, and 16 bases separated the two germline ends. The CDR3 length is 14 residues. CDR3 residues: CSASARGPPYEQYF. CDR3 DNA: TGCAGTGCTAGTGCCCGGGGGCCTCCTTACGAGCAGTACTTC.

The chain employs TRBV27 and TRBJ2-5; D is perhaps TRBD2 (6 bases). Germline-derived CDR1 and CDR2 are MNHEY and SMNVEV (reference sequence). The CDR3 extends over 16 amino acids. The V end lost 7 bases, the J end lost 3 bases, and 21 bases lay between the germline ends. CDR3 protein: CASIRGSPVMKETQYF. In nucleotides, the CDR3 is TGTGCCAGCATCCGGGGGAGTCCAGTAATGAAAGAGACCCAGTACTTC.

This clonotype appeared a few times. The rearrangement links TRBV6-1 to TRBJ2-7; D uncertain. Trimming took off 6 bases at V and 0 bases at J, with 12 bases between the two ends. The length of the CDR3 is 14 residues. The germline V gene has CDR1 MNHNS and CDR2 SASEGT. DNA for the CDR3: TGTGCCAGCAGCACGGACGTCTACTCCTACGAGCAGTACTTC. It yields the protein CASSTDVYSYEQYF.

This clonotype was picked up many times. The CDR3 DNA reads as TGTGCCAGCAGCTTCTATGGAGGCACTGAAGCTTTCTTT. Translation gives CASSFYGGTEAFF. The chain joins TRBV6-1 to TRBJ1-1; D unclear. CDR1 and CDR2 from the germline V gene are MNHNS and SASEGT. V was shortened by 6 bases and J by 4 bases, with 12 bases between the two germline ends. The CDR3 totals 13 residues.

V gene TRBV7-6 combines with J gene TRBJ1-2, with D uncertain. Germline V gene lookup returns CDR1 SGHVS and CDR2 FNYEAQ. V was cut by 1 base and J by 4 bases, with 7 bases left in between. The CDR3 is 13 residues long. The CDR3 loop is CASSLEEGYGYTF. CDR3 nucleotides: TGTGCCAGCAGCTTAGAGGAAGGCTATGGCTACACCTTC. Variable domain in full (rest from reference TRBV7-6 and TRBJ1-2): GAGVSQSPRYKVTKRGQDVALRCDPISGHVSLYWYRQALGQGPEFLTYFNYEAQQDKSGLPNDRFSAERPEGSISTLTIQRTEQRDSAMYRCASSLEEGYGYTFGSGTRLTVV.

The J gene is TRBJ1-6, the V gene TRBV6-1; 7 bases are a match to TRBD1. V shed 8 bases, J shed 0 bases, and the junction held 4 bases outside the gene matches. The V gene's germline CDR1 is MNHNS and CDR2 SASEGT. The CDR3 has 15 residues. The CDR3 sequence is CASSDRNSYNSPLHF. The CDR3 DNA follows: TGTGCCAGCTCGGACAGGAACTCCTATAATTCACCCCTCCACTTT.

In this sample, this clonotype turned up many times. The V call is TRBV20-1, the J call TRBJ2-7; 11 bases match TRBD1. Germline CDR1 reads DFQATT; CDR2 reads SNEGSKA (reference sequence). J lost 3 bases, V lost 8 bases, and 3 bases had no gene match. The CDR3 runs to 12 residues. Here the CDR3 DNA reads TGCAGTCCCGGGACAGGGGGCTACGAGCAGTACTTC. This sequence encodes CSPGTGGYEQYF.

Ten or more counts support this clonotype. The chain carries TRBV6-5 and TRBJ1-1, with 10 bases fitting TRBD1. J lost 5 bases, V lost 2 bases, and 8 bases had no gene match. Germline CDR1 MNHEY, CDR2 SVGAGI. The CDR3 has 16 residues. The CDR3 is CASSYGTGAELTEAFF. CDR3 bases: TGTGCCAGCAGTTACGGGACAGGGGCGGAACTTACTGAAGCTTTCTTT.

This clonotype showed up many times. This sequence joins TRBV2 and TRBJ2-5; D call uncertain. The V end lost 7 bases, the J end lost 4 bases, and 10 bases lay between the germline ends. CDR3 length: 12 amino acids. Germline V CDR1 and CDR2: SNHLY, FYNNEI. The CDR3 loop is CASKAQTETQYF. The CDR3 bases are TGTGCCAGCAAGGCACAAACAGAGACCCAGTACTTC. The full variable domain, rest sourced from reference TRBV2 and TRBJ2-5, is EPEVTQTPSHQVTQMGQEVILRCVPISNHLYFYWYRQILGQKVEFLVSFYNNEISEKSEIFDDQFSVERPDGSNFTLKIRSTKLEDSAMYFCASKAQTETQYFGPGTRLLVL.

This chain links TRBV4-1 with TRBJ1-2; 7 bases map to TRBD1. V lost 0 bases and J lost 8; bases outside the gene matches: 9. This CDR3 has 15 residues. Germline V CDR1 and CDR2: MGHRA, YSYEKL. CDR3 sequence: CASSQDQGQGEGYTF. The CDR3, as DNA: TGCGCCAGCAGCCAAGATCAAGGGCAGGGGGAGGGCTACACCTTC.